This T cell receptor beta chain came from a study of spatial heterogeneity in lung cancer. The wider study: There were, on average, more than ten raw-read appearances for each unique TCR and UMI combination.

In TCRdb, the 5' RACE reads were re-called with MiXCR into one record per CDR3 protein. Here the sample spans some 96,000 distinct CDR3 sequences, 3.5% to 5% being singletons. With 2 bases removed from V and 3 bases from J, the gap between germline ends came to 6 bases. This CDR3 is built from 12 residues. Germline V gene data show CDR1 as SQVTM and CDR2 as ANQGSEA. This clonotype came up many times. The antigen is not known. Findings and limits, study-wide: It was found that expanded intratumoral alpha and beta TCR counts tracked tumor mutation counts.

The time point was: sample taken at primary tumor resection. This clonotype originated in a male donor with early-stage non-small cell lung cancer. The genes are TRBV29-1 and TRBJ2-3; D is undetermined. The specimen comprised lung tumor tissue, sampled at surgery. The CDR3 DNA reads TGCAGCGTTGAAATGGCGACAGATACGCAGTATTTT. Its protein is CSVEMATDTQYF.